This T cell receptor beta chain was recovered during a study of neurological immune-mediated disorders. Study-wide results and limits: TCR-beta repertoires seemed private in all groups, with no expanded CDR3 amino acid sequences shared.

Synthesis of cDNA used 5'RACE (with 10-nucleotide random UMIs). TCRdb independently ran MiXCR on the 5' RACE reads; one entry per CDR3 protein. The sample holds tens of thousands of distinct CDR3 sequences, 3% to 5% seen once. This CDR3 is 17 amino acids long. With 3 bases removed from V and 3 bases from J, the gap between germline ends came to 21 bases. Germline CDR1 is DFQATT and CDR2 is SNEGSKA (reference sequence). This clonotype appeared many times. What it recognizes is unknown. This TCR came from a man younger than 40 with multiple sclerosis. The V gene is TRBV20-1, the J gene TRBJ2-1; D not resolved. Input material: PBMCs. The DNA of the CDR3 is TGCAGTGCTAGCACCCCCAGGTGGGCGGAATTCTACAATGAGCAGTTCTTC. This sequence encodes CSASTPRWAEFYNEQFF.